The clone carrying this T cell receptor beta chain was counted a single time. The data are from a study of shared T cell receptors in the human thymus. The protocol was immunoSEQ multiplex PCR, while the TCRdb copy is restricted to in-frame clones and leaves out a portion. The sample has about 660,000 clones, 87% seen once. Germline V gene data show CDR1 as LNHNV and CDR2 as YYDKDF (reference sequence). CDR3 length: 15 residues. Trimming removed 0 bases at V and 4 bases at J, with 10 bases between. These same data were also listed under a study on human thymus T cells. According to that study: Thymus was obtained from resections taken during corrective heart surgery. Among thymic and blood repertoires, usage of V and J genes appeared biased. Related work found strong thymic repertoire overlap between unrelated individuals.

The sequence derives from a boy in the first two years of life with a congenital heart defect. This chain connects TRBV15 to TRBJ1-5; tentative D call: TRBD1 (5 bases). Sequencing used thymocytes. The CDR3 here is CATSRDGQENQPQHF. CDR3 DNA: TGTGCCACCAGCAGAGATGGACAAGAGAATCAGCCCCAGCATTTT.